This T cell receptor beta chain was sequenced during a study of cytomegalovirus exposure and HLA in healthy donors. This clone was found once. The antigen is unknown. The PCR used 60 Vbeta and 13 Jbeta primers. Generated by immunoSEQ multiplex PCR, the TCRdb table keeps only in-frame clones and is missing some. The table lists 120,000 or so clones, about four fifths of them singletons. Per the germline V gene, CDR1 is MDHEN and CDR2 is SYDVKM. This CDR3 spans 13 amino acids. V was cut by 6 bases and J by 2 bases, with 10 bases left in between. Study-level results: In a later analysis, a genetic analysis reported fewer productive-TCR N-insertions in an Asian-associated ancestry cluster than the cohort average.

The chain is built from TRBV28 and TRBJ2-5; a weak D match, TRBD1 (5 bases). The sequence was collected from a woman aged 40 to 55 in good health and CMV-seropositive. The specimen sequenced was PBMCs. DNA of the CDR3: TGTGCCAGCAGCAGGGCCTGGCAAGAGACCCAGTACTTC. Amino acid sequence: CASSRAWQETQYF.